The rows below give T cell receptor beta chains drawn from one sample of a study of T cell responses to AZD1222 COVID-19 vaccine. The protocol was immunoSEQ multiplex PCR, while the TCRdb copy is restricted to in-frame clones and leaves out a portion. The table includes 95,000 to 100,000 clones, just over 90% detected once. The specimen was peripheral blood, collected on day 0 of AZD1222 vaccination. These receptors all stem from an adult in good health. CDR3s include the opening cysteine and the closing phenylalanine or tryptophan. Each record gives: D gene, J gene, clone size, V gene, CDR3 protein, CDR3 DNA. D genes are given only for firm matches. Rows give clone size only sometimes, using once, few, many, or a class for an expanded clone.

>-|TRBJ2-7|few|TRBV5-4
CASSEWDTGEQYF
TGTGCCAGCAGCGAATGGGACACGGGGGAGCAGTACTTC
>-|TRBJ2-5|-|TRBV2
CASSEASQETQYF
TGTGCCAGCAGTGAAGCCAGCCAAGAGACCCAGTACTTC
>-|TRBJ1-4|-|TRBV18
CASSPLHSTANEKLFF
TGTGCCAGCTCACCACTGCATAGCACGGCTAACGAAAAACTGTTTTTT
>-|TRBJ1-1|once|TRBV5-8
CASSPRSSVNTEAFF
TGTGCCAGCAGCCCCCGGAGCTCAGTTAACACTGAAGCTTTCTTT
>-|TRBJ2-7|-|TRBV18
CASSSGSSYEQYF
TGTGCCAGCTCATCAGGGAGCTCCTACGAGCAGTACTTC
>-|TRBJ2-7|-|TRBV28
CASEGGDEQYF
TGTGCCAGCGAGGGGGGTGACGAGCAGTACTTC
>-|TRBJ1-4|-|TRBV6-5
CASSIRDGNEKLFF
TGTGCCAGCAGTATCCGGGACGGGAATGAAAAACTGTTTTTT
>-|TRBJ1-6|-|TRBV6-1
CASSEYSWGSPLHF
TGTGCCAGCAGTGAATACAGTTGGGGGTCACCCCTCCACTTT
>TRBD1|TRBJ1-5|-|TRBV5-5
CASSRGQGWNQPQHF
TGTGCCAGCAGCCGGGGACAGGGGTGGAATCAGCCCCAGCATTTT
>-|TRBJ1-5|-|TRBV30
CAWSPGITPGNQPQHF
TGTGCCTGGAGCCCCGGGATTACACCAGGCAATCAGCCCCAGCATTTT
>-|TRBJ2-7|-|TRBV28
CASSLRPGGHYEQYF
TGTGCCAGCAGTTTGAGGCCGGGCGGTCACTACGAGCAGTACTTC
>-|TRBJ2-3|-|TRBV7-6
CASSLNGRGSDTQYF
TGTGCCAGCAGCTTAAACGGCAGGGGTTCAGATACGCAGTATTTT
>-|TRBJ2-3|-|TRBV5-1
CASRPLIDILTSTDTQYF
TGCGCCAGCCGGCCCTTGATAGACATTTTAACTAGCACAGATACGCAGTATTTT
>-|TRBJ2-6|-|TRBV11-2
CASSLEGRAYGANVLTF
TGTGCCAGCAGCTTAGAGGGCAGGGCGTATGGGGCCAACGTCCTGACTTTC
>TRBD1|TRBJ1-2|-|TRBV5-1
CASSLGTGNSNYGYTF
TGCGCCAGCAGCTTGGGGACAGGCAACTCTAACTATGGCTACACCTTC
>-|TRBJ2-1|-|TRBV6-5
CASSGTADPYNEQFF
TGTGCCAGCAGCGGGACCGCGGACCCTTACAATGAGCAGTTCTTC
>TRBD1|TRBJ2-5|-|TRBV28
CASSLGQGGEETQYF
TGTGCCAGCAGTTTAGGACAGGGAGGAGAAGAGACCCAGTACTTC
>TRBD2|TRBJ2-2|-|TRBV2
CATQGLAPISGELFF
TGTGCCACACAGGGACTAGCCCCAATCAGCGGGGAGCTGTTTTTT
>TRBD1|TRBJ1-1|-|TRBV28
CASSWWTGNTEAFF
TGTGCCAGCAGTTGGTGGACAGGAAACACTGAAGCTTTCTTT
>TRBD2|TRBJ2-7|few|TRBV7-2
CASSPQAGAGEQYF
TGTGCCAGCAGCCCCCAAGCGGGGGCAGGCGAGCAGTACTTC
>-|TRBJ1-2|-|TRBV10-2
CASSDVGTLDGYTF
TGCGCCAGCAGTGATGTCGGGACGCTGGATGGCTACACCTTC
>TRBD1|TRBJ2-1|-|TRBV30
CAWGDRGRTYNEQFF
TGTGCCTGGGGGGACAGGGGTAGGACCTACAATGAGCAGTTCTTC
>-|TRBJ2-7|-|TRBV7-9
CASSPPGGGPSSYEQYF
TGTGCCAGCAGCCCCCCCGGAGGGGGCCCGAGCTCCTACGAGCAGTACTTC
>-|TRBJ1-1|-|TRBV2
CASSLARNTEAFF
TGTGCCAGCAGTTTGGCCCGTAACACTGAAGCTTTCTTT
>-|TRBJ1-3|-|TRBV29-1
CSVEGGDGDSGNTIYF
TGCAGCGTTGAAGGGGGGGACGGTGACTCTGGAAACACCATATATTTT
>TRBD2|TRBJ2-7|-|TRBV28
CASVPPGLAGDTYEQYF
TGTGCCAGCGTACCGCCGGGACTAGCGGGGGATACCTACGAGCAGTACTTC
>-|TRBJ1-3|-|TRBV14
CASSPDKKTVSGNTIYF
TGTGCCAGCAGCCCCGACAAGAAGACGGTCTCTGGAAACACCATATATTTT
>-|TRBJ2-3|-|TRBV28
CASSLDGGDTDTQYF
TGTGCCAGCAGTTTGGACGGGGGCGATACAGATACGCAGTATTTT
>-|TRBJ2-5|once|TRBV11-3
CASSFGGSRQETQYF
TGTGCCAGCAGCTTTGGGGGATCACGTCAAGAGACCCAGTACTTC
>TRBD1|TRBJ1-1|-|TRBV5-1
CASSYGTGALNTEAFF
TGCGCCAGCAGCTATGGGACAGGGGCCTTGAACACTGAAGCTTTCTTT
>TRBD1|TRBJ1-6|-|TRBV27
CASSLGDRGYSPLHF
TGTGCCAGCAGTTTAGGGGACAGGGGTTATTCACCCCTCCACTTT
>-|TRBJ2-5|-|TRBV12-3/TRBV12-4
CASSLRETQYF
TGTGCCAGCAGTTTGCGGGAGACCCAGTACTTC
>-|TRBJ2-1|-|TRBV19
CASSILAGEQFF
TGTGCCAGTAGTATCCTAGCCGGAGAGCAGTTCTTC
>TRBD1|TRBJ2-5|once|TRBV28
CASSPGWMTGRETQYF
TGTGCCAGCAGTCCCGGGTGGATGACAGGGCGCGAGACCCAGTACTTC
>TRBD1|TRBJ1-1|-|TRBV5-1
CASSLSRQGMNTEAFF
TGCGCCAGCAGCTTGAGTCGACAGGGAATGAACACTGAAGCTTTCTTT
>-|TRBJ1-5|-|TRBV5-5
CASSLLDYQPQHF
TGTGCCAGCAGCTTGTTAGATTATCAGCCCCAGCATTTT
>-|TRBJ1-2|-|TRBV12-3/TRBV12-4
CASSLAGWYGYTF
TGTGCCAGCAGTTTAGCAGGGTGGTATGGCTACACCTTC
>-|TRBJ1-4|-|TRBV28
CASSLGLVTKNEKLFF
TGTGCCAGCAGTTTAGGTCTTGTGACAAAAAATGAAAAACTGTTTTTT
>-|TRBJ1-3|-|TRBV10-1
CASRPPRGYSGNTIYF
TGCGCCAGCAGACCACCCAGGGGTTACTCTGGAAACACCATATATTTT
>-|TRBJ1-5|-|TRBV28
CASSLNRGISQPQHF
TGTGCCAGCAGTTTAAATAGGGGGATCAGCCAGCCCCAGCATTTT
>TRBD2|TRBJ2-5|-|TRBV7-2
CASSPPSGGETQYF
TGTGCCAGCAGCCCACCTAGCGGGGGGGAGACCCAGTACTTC
>-|TRBJ1-2|-|TRBV7-2
CASSSGRTNYGYTF
TGTGCCAGCAGCTCCGGACGGACTAACTATGGCTACACCTTC
>-|TRBJ1-3|-|TRBV5-3
CARSSTPKDGNTIYF
TGTGCCAGAAGCTCGACTCCGAAAGATGGAAACACCATATATTTT
>-|TRBJ1-2|-|TRBV27
CASSFMAGSAAGYTF
TGTGCCAGCAGTTTTATGGCGGGGAGCGCAGCGGGCTACACCTTC
>TRBD2|TRBJ2-2|-|TRBV2
CASSEALSGGRTGELFF
TGTGCCAGCAGTGAAGCGCTTAGCGGGGGGAGAACCGGGGAGCTGTTTTTT
>-|TRBJ2-1|-|TRBV7-9
CASSLASPEQFF
TGTGCCAGCAGCTTAGCGAGCCCTGAGCAGTTCTTC